The rows below give T cell receptor beta chains drawn from one sample of a study of graft-versus-host responses after intestinal transplantation. Libraries were prepared by immunoSEQ multiplex PCR; TCRdb keeps only in-frame clonotypes and omits some of them. Here the sample spans fewer than 100,000 clones, about 82% being singletons. Here the sequenced sample was PBMCs, taken 255 days after intestinal transplant. These receptors all stem from a human patient who received an intestinal transplant, so some T cells may come from the graft donor. CDR3s include the opening cysteine and the closing phenylalanine or tryptophan. D genes are given only for firm matches. Expanded clones get a size class; other rows say once, few or many, or leave the size out.

len: 14; j_gene: TRBJ1-4; d_gene: NA; v_gene: TRBV19; abundance: few; CDR3nt: TGTGCCAGTAGTATAGCCGCAACTAATGAAAAACTGTTTTTT; CDR3aa: CASSIAATNEKLFF
len: 13; j_gene: TRBJ1-1; d_gene: NA; v_gene: TRBV6-5; abundance: NA; CDR3nt: TGTGCCAGCAGTTGGATAGTGGGCACTGAAGCTTTCTTT; CDR3aa: CASSWIVGTEAFF
len: 14; j_gene: TRBJ2-5; d_gene: NA; v_gene: TRBV7-3; abundance: few; CDR3nt: TGTGCCAGCAGCTTGGGCGGGACGCAAGAGACCCAGTACTTC; CDR3aa: CASSLGGTQETQYF
len: 15; j_gene: TRBJ2-3; d_gene: NA; v_gene: TRBV6-1; abundance: NA; CDR3nt: TGTGCCAGCAGTGTCGGTGGGGGGCAGGGAGATACGCAGTATTTT; CDR3aa: CASSVGGGQGDTQYF
len: 13; j_gene: TRBJ2-3; d_gene: NA; v_gene: TRBV27; abundance: NA; CDR3nt: TGTGCCAGCAGTTTCCTGGGGCCGGATACGCAGTATTTT; CDR3aa: CASSFLGPDTQYF
len: 16; j_gene: TRBJ2-1; d_gene: TRBD2; v_gene: TRBV4-1; abundance: NA; CDR3nt: TGCGCCAGCAGCCAAGATTCGTTCGGGGGGTCCAATGAGCAGTTCTTC; CDR3aa: CASSQDSFGGSNEQFF
len: 13; j_gene: TRBJ2-1; d_gene: NA; v_gene: TRBV19; abundance: NA; CDR3nt: TGTGCCAGTAGTAGGGGACTCTACAATGAGCAGTTCTTC; CDR3aa: CASSRGLYNEQFF
len: 13; j_gene: TRBJ1-5; d_gene: NA; v_gene: TRBV19; abundance: NA; CDR3nt: TGTGCCAGTAGTATAGACGCAGAACAGCCCCAGCATTTT; CDR3aa: CASSIDAEQPQHF
len: 15; j_gene: TRBJ2-7; d_gene: NA; v_gene: TRBV6-6; abundance: once; CDR3nt: TGTGCCAGCAGGCTAAACCGGGACACCTCCTACGAGCAGTACTTC; CDR3aa: CASRLNRDTSYEQYF
len: 14; j_gene: TRBJ2-1; d_gene: NA; v_gene: TRBV27; abundance: NA; CDR3nt: TGTGCCAGCAGTGTCTCGGACAGCCAGAATGAGCAGTTCTTC; CDR3aa: CASSVSDSQNEQFF
len: 14; j_gene: TRBJ2-3; d_gene: NA; v_gene: TRBV27; abundance: NA; CDR3nt: TGTGCCAGCAGAGGTCGACAGTTCACAGATACGCAGTATTTT; CDR3aa: CASRGRQFTDTQYF
len: 12; j_gene: TRBJ1-1; d_gene: NA; v_gene: TRBV4-1; abundance: NA; CDR3nt: TGCGCCAGCAGCCTACGGGACGGTGAAGCTTTCTTT; CDR3aa: CASSLRDGEAFF
len: 15; j_gene: TRBJ1-6; d_gene: NA; v_gene: TRBV4-1; abundance: NA; CDR3nt: TGCGCCAGCAGCCAAGTAGACAGAGATAATTCACCCCTCCACTTT; CDR3aa: CASSQVDRDNSPLHF
len: 13; j_gene: TRBJ1-2; d_gene: NA; v_gene: TRBV29-1; abundance: NA; CDR3nt: TGCAGCGTTGGAGGGGACCCCTCCTATGGCTACACCTTC; CDR3aa: CSVGGDPSYGYTF
len: 14; j_gene: TRBJ1-5; d_gene: NA; v_gene: TRBV2; abundance: NA; CDR3nt: TGTGCCAGCAGTGAACTCACAGAGGATCAGCCCCAGCATTTT; CDR3aa: CASSELTEDQPQHF
len: 17; j_gene: TRBJ2-7; d_gene: NA; v_gene: TRBV14; abundance: NA; CDR3nt: TGTGCCAGCAGCGGACGTAGGCAGGATTCGTTGTCCTACGAGCAGTACTTC; CDR3aa: CASSGRRQDSLSYEQYF
len: 14; j_gene: TRBJ1-1; d_gene: NA; v_gene: TRBV11-2; abundance: NA; CDR3nt: TGTGCCAGCAGCTTAGTGGGGGGAAACACTGAAGCTTTCTTT; CDR3aa: CASSLVGGNTEAFF
len: 14; j_gene: TRBJ1-2; d_gene: TRBD1; v_gene: TRBV2; abundance: NA; CDR3nt: TGTGCCAGCAGCCTCCCGGGACAGGGCTTTGGCTACACCTTC; CDR3aa: CASSLPGQGFGYTF
len: 14; j_gene: TRBJ2-5; d_gene: NA; v_gene: TRBV6-1; abundance: NA; CDR3nt: TGTGCCAGCAGTGAACACACCGGCACGGAGACCCAGTACTTC; CDR3aa: CASSEHTGTETQYF
len: 16; j_gene: TRBJ2-1; d_gene: NA; v_gene: TRBV4-3; abundance: NA; CDR3nt: TGCGCCAGCAGCCAAGTACTACAGGGATCCTACAATGAGCAGTTCTTC; CDR3aa: CASSQVLQGSYNEQFF
len: 14; j_gene: TRBJ2-1; d_gene: NA; v_gene: TRBV13; abundance: NA; CDR3nt: TGTGCCAGCAGCATCTCCGCCGGGGCCAATGAGCAGTTCTTC; CDR3aa: CASSISAGANEQFF
len: 14; j_gene: TRBJ2-7; d_gene: NA; v_gene: TRBV28; abundance: NA; CDR3nt: TGTGCCAGCAGTTCCCCGGGACTTTCCTACGAGCAGTACTTC; CDR3aa: CASSSPGLSYEQYF
len: 18; j_gene: TRBJ2-1; d_gene: TRBD1; v_gene: TRBV5-1; abundance: NA; CDR3nt: TGCGCCAGCAGCCCGGACATGGTAGTGGACAGGGCCTACAATGAGCAGTTCTTC; CDR3aa: CASSPDMVVDRAYNEQFF
len: 13; j_gene: TRBJ1-1; d_gene: NA; v_gene: TRBV7-8; abundance: NA; CDR3nt: TGTGCCAGCAGCCCCGACGGTAACACTGAAGCTTTCTTT; CDR3aa: CASSPDGNTEAFF
len: 12; j_gene: TRBJ1-5; d_gene: NA; v_gene: TRBV10-2; abundance: once; CDR3nt: TGCGCCAGCAGTGAGTCTAATCAGCCCCAGCATTTT; CDR3aa: CASSESNQPQHF
len: 13; j_gene: TRBJ1-2; d_gene: NA; v_gene: TRBV6-1; abundance: NA; CDR3nt: TGTGCCAGCAGTGAAAGTCAGGGGTATGGCTACACCTTC; CDR3aa: CASSESQGYGYTF
len: 15; j_gene: TRBJ2-5; d_gene: TRBD2; v_gene: TRBV10-3; abundance: NA; CDR3nt: TGTGCCATCAGTGAGGAGACTAGCTCAACAGAGACCCAGTACTTC; CDR3aa: CAISEETSSTETQYF
len: 12; j_gene: TRBJ1-2; d_gene: NA; v_gene: TRBV18; abundance: NA; CDR3nt: TGTGCCAGCTCAAGTTACCTTGGGGGCTACACCTTC; CDR3aa: CASSSYLGGYTF
len: 15; j_gene: TRBJ1-5; d_gene: TRBD1; v_gene: TRBV4-2; abundance: NA; CDR3nt: TGTGCCAGCAGCCAGGGACAGGGGGGGTGGCAGCCCCAGCATTTT; CDR3aa: CASSQGQGGWQPQHF
len: 15; j_gene: TRBJ1-2; d_gene: TRBD1; v_gene: TRBV7-6; abundance: NA; CDR3nt: TGTGCCAGCAGCCCAACAGGGGGCGCTGACGATGGCTACACCTTC; CDR3aa: CASSPTGGADDGYTF
len: 14; j_gene: TRBJ2-7; d_gene: NA; v_gene: TRBV9; abundance: NA; CDR3nt: TGTGCCAGCAGCGTATCTAAGGACTCCTACGAGCAGTACTTC; CDR3aa: CASSVSKDSYEQYF
len: 15; j_gene: TRBJ1-1; d_gene: TRBD1; v_gene: TRBV4-1; abundance: NA; CDR3nt: TGCGCCAGCAGCGAACCGGGACAGGGCAACACTGAAGCTTTCTTT; CDR3aa: CASSEPGQGNTEAFF
len: 13; j_gene: TRBJ2-1; d_gene: NA; v_gene: TRBV6-1; abundance: NA; CDR3nt: TGTGCCAGCAGCGACAGTGGTCGCACTGAGCAGTTCTTC; CDR3aa: CASSDSGRTEQFF
len: 16; j_gene: TRBJ2-5; d_gene: TRBD2; v_gene: TRBV29-1; abundance: NA; CDR3nt: TGCAGCGTGGAAGCTACGGGGGGCCGGGGGGGAGAGACCCAGTACTTC; CDR3aa: CSVEATGGRGGETQYF
len: 12; j_gene: TRBJ2-3; d_gene: NA; v_gene: TRBV5-1; abundance: NA; CDR3nt: TGCGCCAGCAGCTTGGTTTCAGATACGCAGTATTTT; CDR3aa: CASSLVSDTQYF
len: 13; j_gene: TRBJ2-2; d_gene: NA; v_gene: TRBV19; abundance: NA; CDR3nt: TGTGCCAGTAGTGTCTATGGGGGCGAGGAGCTGTTTTTT; CDR3aa: CASSVYGGEELFF
len: 15; j_gene: TRBJ1-5; d_gene: TRBD1; v_gene: TRBV28; abundance: NA; CDR3nt: TGTGCCAGCAGTCACAGACAGGGGGCTTATCAGCCCCAGCATTTT; CDR3aa: CASSHRQGAYQPQHF
len: 12; j_gene: TRBJ2-7; d_gene: NA; v_gene: TRBV2; abundance: NA; CDR3nt: TGTGCCAGCAGTTTGCCGAACTACGAGCAGTACTTC; CDR3aa: CASSLPNYEQYF
len: 16; j_gene: TRBJ1-5; d_gene: TRBD1; v_gene: TRBV28; abundance: NA; CDR3nt: TGTGCCAGCCGATTAAGGACAGGGGCCGCAGGTCAGCCCCAGCATTTT; CDR3aa: CASRLRTGAAGQPQHF
len: 14; j_gene: TRBJ2-3; d_gene: NA; v_gene: TRBV6-1; abundance: NA; CDR3nt: TGTGCCAGCAGTACGCGGGTTAGCACAGATACGCAGTATTTT; CDR3aa: CASSTRVSTDTQYF
len: 17; j_gene: TRBJ2-3; d_gene: TRBD2; v_gene: TRBV5-5; abundance: NA; CDR3nt: TGTGCCAGCAGCTGGAGCGGGAGGGCCTCGAGCACAGATACGCAGTATTTT; CDR3aa: CASSWSGRASSTDTQYF
len: 16; j_gene: TRBJ2-7; d_gene: TRBD1; v_gene: TRBV27; abundance: NA; CDR3nt: TGTGCCAGCAGTTTATCGGGACAGGGGCCCTCCTACGAGCAGTACTTC; CDR3aa: CASSLSGQGPSYEQYF
len: 14; j_gene: TRBJ2-3; d_gene: NA; v_gene: TRBV5-1; abundance: NA; CDR3nt: TGCGCCAGCAGCTTGGTCCAGGGAACAGATACGCAGTATTTT; CDR3aa: CASSLVQGTDTQYF
len: 14; j_gene: TRBJ1-2; d_gene: NA; v_gene: TRBV6-1; abundance: NA; CDR3nt: TGTGCCAGCACCGAGGCGGGGGAGGGGAATGGCTACACCTTC; CDR3aa: CASTEAGEGNGYTF
len: 14; j_gene: TRBJ2-1; d_gene: TRBD2; v_gene: TRBV4-1; abundance: NA; CDR3nt: TGCGCCAGCAGCCAAGTACAGCGGGAGCTTGAGCAGTTCTTC; CDR3aa: CASSQVQRELEQFF
len: 16; j_gene: TRBJ2-7; d_gene: TRBD2; v_gene: TRBV4-2; abundance: NA; CDR3nt: TGTGCCAGCAGCCCCGGTGTAGCGGGGGGGCCACACGAGCAGTACTTC; CDR3aa: CASSPGVAGGPHEQYF
len: 18; j_gene: TRBJ2-1; d_gene: TRBD2; v_gene: TRBV11-2; abundance: NA; CDR3nt: TGTGCCAGCAGTTTTAACCCGGGACTAGCGGGGGGTAAGAATGAGCAGTTCTTC; CDR3aa: CASSFNPGLAGGKNEQFF
len: 14; j_gene: TRBJ2-5; d_gene: NA; v_gene: TRBV5-1; abundance: NA; CDR3nt: TGCGCCAGCAGCTTGGAACCGACAAAAGAGACCCAGTACTTC; CDR3aa: CASSLEPTKETQYF
len: 13; j_gene: TRBJ2-2; d_gene: NA; v_gene: TRBV18; abundance: NA; CDR3nt: TGTGCCAGCTCACCAAGACACACCGGGGAGCTGTTTTTT; CDR3aa: CASSPRHTGELFF
len: 14; j_gene: TRBJ1-1; d_gene: TRBD1; v_gene: TRBV7-2; abundance: NA; CDR3nt: TGTGCCAGCAGGTTCGACAGGGGGAACACTGAAGCTTTCTTT; CDR3aa: CASRFDRGNTEAFF